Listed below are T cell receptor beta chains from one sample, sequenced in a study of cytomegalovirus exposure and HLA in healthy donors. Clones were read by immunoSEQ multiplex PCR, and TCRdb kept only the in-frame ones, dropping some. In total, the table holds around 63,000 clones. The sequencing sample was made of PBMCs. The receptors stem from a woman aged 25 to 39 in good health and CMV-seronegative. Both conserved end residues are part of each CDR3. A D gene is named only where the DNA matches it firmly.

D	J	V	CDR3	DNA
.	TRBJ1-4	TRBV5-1	CASSFGPVNEKLFF	TGCGCCAGCAGCTTTGGGCCGGTTAATGAAAAACTGTTTTTT
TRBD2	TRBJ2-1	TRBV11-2	CASSWTSGNPQQFF	TGTGCCAGCAGCTGGACTAGCGGGAACCCTCAACAGTTCTTC
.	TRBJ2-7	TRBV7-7	CASSPTPSHEQYF	TGTGCTAGCAGCCCTACTCCCTCCCACGAGCAGTACTTC
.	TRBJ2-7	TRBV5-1	CASSLAGEPYEQYF	TGCGCCAGCAGCTTGGCCGGAGAGCCCTACGAGCAGTACTTC
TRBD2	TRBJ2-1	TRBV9	CASSAGGTSGLKEQFF	TGTGCCAGCAGTGCCGGTGGGACTAGCGGGTTGAAGGAGCAGTTCTTC
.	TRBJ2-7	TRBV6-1	CASSDQGDFSYEQYF	TGTGCCAGCAGTGATCAGGGGGACTTCTCCTACGAGCAGTACTTC
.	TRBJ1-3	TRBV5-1	CASSFGPVSSGNTIYF	TGCGCCAGCAGCTTTGGTCCGGTGAGCTCTGGAAACACCATATATTTT
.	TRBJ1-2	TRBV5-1	CASSGGTNYGYTF	TGCGCCAGCAGCGGGGGGACCAACTATGGCTACACCTTC
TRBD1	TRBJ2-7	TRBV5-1	CASSLEGQGYEQYF	TGCGCCAGCAGCTTGGAGGGACAGGGCTACGAGCAGTACTTC
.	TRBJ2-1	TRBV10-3	CAISANNEQFF	TGTGCCATCAGTGCCAACAATGAGCAGTTCTTC
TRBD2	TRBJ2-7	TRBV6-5	CASTPRLAGSYEQYF	TGTGCCAGCACCCCTAGACTAGCGGGATCCTACGAGCAGTACTTC
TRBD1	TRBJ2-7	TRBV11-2	CASSLEAGGYEQYF	TGTGCCAGCAGCTTAGAGGCAGGGGGTTACGAGCAGTACTTC
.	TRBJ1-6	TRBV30	CAWSPEGSYSPLHF	TGTGCCTGGAGTCCGGAGGGCAGCTATTCACCCCTCCACTTT
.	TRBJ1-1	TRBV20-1	CSASVGEAFF	TGCAGTGCTAGCGTGGGCGAAGCTTTCTTT
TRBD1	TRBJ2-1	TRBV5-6	CASSSGTGSSYNEQFF	TGTGCCAGCAGCTCCGGGACAGGGAGCTCCTACAATGAGCAGTTCTTC
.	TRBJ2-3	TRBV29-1	CSGGGLSSTDTQYF	TGCAGCGGAGGCGGGCTGTCGAGCACAGATACGCAGTATTTT
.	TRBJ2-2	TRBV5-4	CASSFGRSTGELFF	TGTGCCAGCAGCTTTGGTAGAAGCACCGGGGAGCTGTTTTTT
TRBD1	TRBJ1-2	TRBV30	CAWSIQGANGYTF	TGTGCCTGGAGTATCCAGGGGGCGAATGGCTACACCTTC
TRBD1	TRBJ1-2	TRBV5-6	CASSLGQGAASGYTF	TGTGCCAGCAGCTTGGGACAGGGGGCAGCGTCTGGCTACACCTTC
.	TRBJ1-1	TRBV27	CASSLVADLNTEAFF	TGTGCCAGCAGTTTAGTAGCAGATTTGAACACTGAAGCTTTCTTT